The 7 T cell receptor beta chains below were found in one sample sequenced in a study of identical twins' blood T cells. TCRdb reprocessed the 5' RACE reads with MiXCR, giving one entry per CDR3 protein. In the table there are fewer than 450,000 distinct CDR3 sequences, about 28% of which are singletons. The specimen sequenced was PBMCs. The receptors originated from a woman aged 18 to 49 in good health.

This clonotype was seen a handful of times. The V call is TRBV30, the J call TRBJ1-3; 7 bases align to TRBD1. Germline CDR1 GTSNPN, CDR2 SVGIG (reference sequence). The CDR3 length is 13 residues. J gave up 4 bases and V 3 bases, and 3 bases lay outside the gene matches. In DNA, the CDR3 is TGTGCCTGGAGCCCGACAGGGGGAAACACCATATATTTT. Residues: CAWSPTGGNTIYF.

On this clonotype: At one boundary the junction diverges from the germline segment, which might be a read error. V gene TRBV12-3 or TRBV12-4 combines with J gene TRBJ2-1, with TRBD2 matching 9 bases. CDR3 size: 16 residues. In DNA, the CDR3 is TGTGACAGCAGCCTGTCCCTAGCGGGGTTCTACAATGAGCAGTTCTTC. As protein: CDSSLSLAGFYNEQFF.

There are many counts of this clonotype. This chain uses TRBV5-1 with TRBJ2-3, with D possibly TRBD2 on 6 matching bases. CDR3 length: 15 residues. Germline-derived CDR1 and CDR2 are SGHRS and YFSETQ. The DNA for the CDR3 is TGCGCTACCCAAAGGAGGGCAGACGGCACAGATACGCAGTATTTT. Translating gives CATQRRADGTDTQYF.

The sample holds a few counts of this clonotype. This rearrangement joins TRBV19 to TRBJ1-1, with D hard to call. The CDR3 runs to 13 residues. Germline V gene sequence: CDR1 LNHDA, CDR2 SQIVND (reference sequence). V was shortened by 1 base and J by 4 bases, with 7 bases between the two germline ends. For the CDR3, the DNA is TGTGCCAGTAGTATAGGCCAGGCCACTGAAGCTTTCTTT. It specifies CASSIGQATEAFF.

The rearrangement uses TRBV14 and TRBJ2-3; 9 bases are shared with TRBD2. CDR3 length: 18 residues. With 1 base clipped from V and 2 bases from J, the junction kept 10 bases outside the gene matches. CDR1 is SGHDN and CDR2 is FVKESK in the germline V gene. CDR3 DNA sequence: TGTGCCAGCAGCCAAGTTACCGGACTAGCGTCGATCACAGATACGCAGTATTTT. Protein product: CASSQVTGLASITDTQYF.

This chain connects TRBV6-2 or TRBV6-3 to TRBJ2-1, with 9 bases lining up with TRBD2. The junction had 5 bases not matched to a gene; V was cut back by 0 bases and J by 8 bases. Germline CDR1 and CDR2: MNHEY and SVGEGT. The CDR3 has 15 amino acids. For the CDR3, the DNA is TGTGCCAGCAGTTACTCTCGCGGGAGGGTCTATGAGCAGTTCTTC. It encodes CASSYSRGRVYEQFF.

The table lists this clonotype with a few counts. V and J are TRBV20-1 and TRBJ1-4; 9 bases agree with TRBD1. CDR1 is DFQATT, CDR2 SNEGSKA, per germline (reference sequence). V trimming: 4 bases; J trimming: 8 bases; junction bases outside the gene matches: 5. The CDR3 is 13 amino acids. The CDR3 loop is CSAKGQGVEKLFF. CDR3 coding DNA: TGCAGTGCTAAGGGACAGGGTGTGGAAAAACTGTTTTTT.